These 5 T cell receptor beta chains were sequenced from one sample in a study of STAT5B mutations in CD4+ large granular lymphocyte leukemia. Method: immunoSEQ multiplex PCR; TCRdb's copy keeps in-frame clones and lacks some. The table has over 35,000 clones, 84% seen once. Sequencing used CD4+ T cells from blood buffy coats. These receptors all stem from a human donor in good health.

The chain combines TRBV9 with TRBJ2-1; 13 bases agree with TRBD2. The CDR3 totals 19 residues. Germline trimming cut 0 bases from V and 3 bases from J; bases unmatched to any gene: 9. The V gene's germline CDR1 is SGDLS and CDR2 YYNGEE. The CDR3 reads CASSVGLAGGPTRYNEQFF. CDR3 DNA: TGTGCCAGCAGCGTAGGACTAGCGGGAGGCCCAACCCGCTACAATGAGCAGTTCTTC.

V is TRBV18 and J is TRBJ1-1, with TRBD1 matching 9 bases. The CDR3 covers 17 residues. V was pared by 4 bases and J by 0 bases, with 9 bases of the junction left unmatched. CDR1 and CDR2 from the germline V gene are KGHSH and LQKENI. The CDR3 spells CASSLQQGAGVNTEAFF. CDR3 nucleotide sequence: TGTGCCAGCTCACTACAACAGGGGGCCGGGGTGAACACTGAAGCTTTCTTT.

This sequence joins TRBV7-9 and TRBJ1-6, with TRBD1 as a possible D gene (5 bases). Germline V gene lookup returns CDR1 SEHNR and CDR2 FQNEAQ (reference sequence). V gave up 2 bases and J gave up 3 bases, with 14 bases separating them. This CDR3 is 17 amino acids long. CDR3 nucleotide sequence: TGTGCCAGCAGCTTACCCCACGGGACCGACTATAATTCACCCCTCCACTTT. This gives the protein CASSLPHGTDYNSPLHF.

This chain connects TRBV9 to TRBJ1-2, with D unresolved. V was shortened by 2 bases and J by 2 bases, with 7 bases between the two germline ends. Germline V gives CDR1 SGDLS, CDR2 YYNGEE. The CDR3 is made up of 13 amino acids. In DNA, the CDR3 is TGTGCCAGCAGCGTGGACTTCAACTATGGCTACACCTTC. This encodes CASSVDFNYGYTF.

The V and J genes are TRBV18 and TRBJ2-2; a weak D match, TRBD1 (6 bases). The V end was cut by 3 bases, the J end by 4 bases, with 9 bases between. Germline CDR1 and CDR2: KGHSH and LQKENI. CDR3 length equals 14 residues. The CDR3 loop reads CASSPGQSTGELFF. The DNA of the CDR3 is TGTGCCAGCTCACCCGGACAGTCCACCGGGGAGCTGTTTTTT.